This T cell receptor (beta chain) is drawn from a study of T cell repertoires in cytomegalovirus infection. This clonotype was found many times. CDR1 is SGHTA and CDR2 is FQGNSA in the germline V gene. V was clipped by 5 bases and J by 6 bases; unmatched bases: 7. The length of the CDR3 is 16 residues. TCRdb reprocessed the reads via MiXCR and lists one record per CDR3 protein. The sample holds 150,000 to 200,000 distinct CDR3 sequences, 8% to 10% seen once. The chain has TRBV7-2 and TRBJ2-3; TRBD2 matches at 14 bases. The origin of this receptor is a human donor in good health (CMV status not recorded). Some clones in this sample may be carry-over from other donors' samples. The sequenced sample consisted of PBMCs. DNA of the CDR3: TGTGCCAGCAGCCACGACGGACTAGCGGGAGGCGATACGCAGTATTTT. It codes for CASSHDGLAGGDTQYF.